This T cell receptor (beta chain) was identified during a study of CD8 T cells in ankylosing spondylitis. Study-wide results and caveats: Some motif variants were previously reported in reactive arthritis synovial fluid and blood. What seemed typical of ankylosing spondylitis blood was a TCR beta motif built from several highly homologous variants.

This clonotype has just a few counts. Its antigen is not identified. The CDR3 is 16 residues long. The ends were cut back, 1 base at V and 5 bases at J, with 17 bases in the middle. Germline CDR1 is SGHTA and CDR2 is FQGNSA. Quantitative 5'-RACE with molecular barcodes generated TCR beta libraries. TCRdb re-analysed the 5' RACE reads in MiXCR, keeping a single row per CDR3 protein. The sample lists about 240,000 distinct CDR3 sequences; roughly 8.2% were seen once. This rearrangement joins TRBV7-2 to TRBJ1-1; D is ambiguous. The TCR comes from a female donor with ankylosing spondylitis or in good health (not recorded which). The specimen was blood, either unsorted or a sorted T cell fraction (not recorded which). CDR3 sequence reads: CASSLGRGLGRTEAFF. CDR3 DNA: TGTGCCAGCAGCTTAGGCCGGGGTTTGGGGAGGACTGAAGCTTTCTTT. Full variable domain (remainder filled in from reference TRBV7-2 and TRBJ1-1): GAGVSQSPSNKVTEKGKDVELRCDPISGHTALYWYRQSLGQGLEFLIYFQGNSAPDKSGLPSDRFSAERTGGSVSTLTIQRTQQEDSAVYLCASSLGRGLGRTEAFFGQGTRLTVV.